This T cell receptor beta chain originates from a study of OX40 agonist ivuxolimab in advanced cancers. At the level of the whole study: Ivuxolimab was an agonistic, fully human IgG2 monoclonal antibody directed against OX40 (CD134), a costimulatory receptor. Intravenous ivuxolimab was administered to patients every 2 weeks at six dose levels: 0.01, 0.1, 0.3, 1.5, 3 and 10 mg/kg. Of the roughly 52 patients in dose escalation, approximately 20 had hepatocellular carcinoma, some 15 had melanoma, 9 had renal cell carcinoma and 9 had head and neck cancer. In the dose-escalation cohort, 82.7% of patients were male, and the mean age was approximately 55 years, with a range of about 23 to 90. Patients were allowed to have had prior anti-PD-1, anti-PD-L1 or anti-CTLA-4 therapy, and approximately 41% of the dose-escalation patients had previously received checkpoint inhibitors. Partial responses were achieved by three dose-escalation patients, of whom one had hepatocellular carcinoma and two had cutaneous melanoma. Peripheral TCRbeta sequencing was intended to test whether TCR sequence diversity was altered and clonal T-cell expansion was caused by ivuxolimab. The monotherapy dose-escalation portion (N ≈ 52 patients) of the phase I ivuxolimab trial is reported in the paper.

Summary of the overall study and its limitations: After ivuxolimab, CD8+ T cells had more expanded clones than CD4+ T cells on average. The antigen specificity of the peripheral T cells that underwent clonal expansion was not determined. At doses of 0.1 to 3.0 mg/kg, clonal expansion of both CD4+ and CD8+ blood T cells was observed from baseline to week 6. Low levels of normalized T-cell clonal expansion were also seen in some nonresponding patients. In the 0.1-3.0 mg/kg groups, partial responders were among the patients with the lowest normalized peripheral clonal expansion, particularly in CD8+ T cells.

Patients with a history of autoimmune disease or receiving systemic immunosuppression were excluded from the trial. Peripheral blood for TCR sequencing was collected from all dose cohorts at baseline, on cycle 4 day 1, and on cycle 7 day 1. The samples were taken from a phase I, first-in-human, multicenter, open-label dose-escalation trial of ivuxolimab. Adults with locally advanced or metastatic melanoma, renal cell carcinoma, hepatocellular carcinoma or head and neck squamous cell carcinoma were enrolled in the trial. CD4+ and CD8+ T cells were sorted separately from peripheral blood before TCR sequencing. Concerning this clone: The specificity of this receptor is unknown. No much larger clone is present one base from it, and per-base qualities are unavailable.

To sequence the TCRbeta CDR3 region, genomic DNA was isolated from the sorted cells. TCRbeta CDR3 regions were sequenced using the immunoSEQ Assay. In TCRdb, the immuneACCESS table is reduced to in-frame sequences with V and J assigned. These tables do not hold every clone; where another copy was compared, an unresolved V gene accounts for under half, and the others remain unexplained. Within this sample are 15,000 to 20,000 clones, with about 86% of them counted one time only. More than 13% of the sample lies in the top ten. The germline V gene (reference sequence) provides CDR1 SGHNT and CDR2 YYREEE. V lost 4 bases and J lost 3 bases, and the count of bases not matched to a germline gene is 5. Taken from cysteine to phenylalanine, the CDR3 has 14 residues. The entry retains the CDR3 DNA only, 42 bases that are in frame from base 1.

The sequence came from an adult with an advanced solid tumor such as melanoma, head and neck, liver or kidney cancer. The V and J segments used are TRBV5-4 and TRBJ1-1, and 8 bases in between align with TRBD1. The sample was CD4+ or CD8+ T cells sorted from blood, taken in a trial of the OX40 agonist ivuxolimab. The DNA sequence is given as TGTGCCAGCAGCCCGGACAGGGCCGACACTGAAGCTTTCTTT. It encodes CASSPDRADTEAFF. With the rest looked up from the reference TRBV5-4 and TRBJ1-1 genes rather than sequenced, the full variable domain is ETGVTQSPTHLIKTRGQQVTLRCSSQSGHNTVSWYQQALGQGPQFIFQYYREEENGRGNFPPRFSGLQFPNYSSELNVNALELDDSALYLCASSPDRADTEAFFGQGTRLTVV.